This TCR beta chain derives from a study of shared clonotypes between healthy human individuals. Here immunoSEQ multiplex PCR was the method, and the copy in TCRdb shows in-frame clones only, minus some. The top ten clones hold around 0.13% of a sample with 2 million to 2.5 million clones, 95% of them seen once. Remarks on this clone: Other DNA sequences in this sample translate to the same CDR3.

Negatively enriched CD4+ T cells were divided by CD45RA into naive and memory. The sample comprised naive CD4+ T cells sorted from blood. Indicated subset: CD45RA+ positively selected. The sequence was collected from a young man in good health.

CDR3 loop: CASSWFQETQYF. Here the CDR3 DNA reads TGTGCCAGCAGCTGGTTCCAAGAGACCCAGTACTTC. The chain joins TRBV28 to TRBJ2-5; no definite D call. Germline lookup yields CDR1 MDHEN and CDR2 SYDVKM. The CDR3 has 12 residues. Trimming pared 6 bases from V and 1 base from J, leaving 6 bases between.